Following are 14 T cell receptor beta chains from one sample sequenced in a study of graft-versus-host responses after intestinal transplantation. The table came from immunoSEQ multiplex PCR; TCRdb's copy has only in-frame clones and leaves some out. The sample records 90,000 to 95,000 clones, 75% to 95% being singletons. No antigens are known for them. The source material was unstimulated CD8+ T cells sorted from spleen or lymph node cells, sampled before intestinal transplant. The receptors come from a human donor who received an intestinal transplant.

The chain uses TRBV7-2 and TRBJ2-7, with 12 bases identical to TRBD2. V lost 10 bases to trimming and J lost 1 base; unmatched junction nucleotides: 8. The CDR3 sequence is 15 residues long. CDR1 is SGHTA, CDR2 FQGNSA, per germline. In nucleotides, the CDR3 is TGTGCCACCTTACTAGCGGGAGGCCAGTCCTACGAGCAGTACTTC. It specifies CATLLAGGQSYEQYF.

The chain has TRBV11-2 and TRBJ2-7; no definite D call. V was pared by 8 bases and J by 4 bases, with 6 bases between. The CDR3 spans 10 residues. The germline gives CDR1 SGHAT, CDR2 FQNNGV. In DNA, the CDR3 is TGTGCCAGCGGCGAATACGAGCAGTACTTC. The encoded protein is CASGEYEQYF.

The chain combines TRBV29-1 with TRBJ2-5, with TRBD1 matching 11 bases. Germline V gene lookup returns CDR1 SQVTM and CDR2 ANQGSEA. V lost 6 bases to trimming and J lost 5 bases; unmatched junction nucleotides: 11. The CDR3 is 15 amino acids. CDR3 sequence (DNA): TGCAGCGTCCCTCACCGGGACAGGGGGTTGGAGACCCAGTACTTC. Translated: CSVPHRDRGLETQYF.

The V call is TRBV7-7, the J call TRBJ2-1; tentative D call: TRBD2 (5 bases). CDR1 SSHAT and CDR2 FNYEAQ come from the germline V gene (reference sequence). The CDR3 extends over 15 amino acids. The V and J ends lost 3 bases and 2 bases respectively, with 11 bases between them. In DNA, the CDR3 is TGTGCCAGCAGCTTGGCGGGTCCTCCCTACAATGAGCAGTTCTTC. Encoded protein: CASSLAGPPYNEQFF.

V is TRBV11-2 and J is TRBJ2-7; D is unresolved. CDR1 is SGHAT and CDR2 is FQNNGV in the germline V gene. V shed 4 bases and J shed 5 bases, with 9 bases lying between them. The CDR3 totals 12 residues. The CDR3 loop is CASSSWTDEQYF. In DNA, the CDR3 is TGTGCCAGCAGCTCGTGGACGGACGAGCAGTACTTC.

The CDR3 is CASPFWGAPDEKLFF. CDR3 sequence (DNA): TGTGCCAGCCCGTTCTGGGGGGCCCCGGATGAAAAACTGTTTTTT. This chain joins TRBV14 and TRBJ1-4; a weak D match, TRBD1 (6 bases). V was shortened by 8 bases and J by 6 bases, with 19 bases between the two germline ends. The germline gives CDR1 SGHDN, CDR2 FVKESK. The CDR3 consists of 15 residues. The whole variable domain, filled in from reference TRBV14 and TRBJ1-4, reads EAGVTQFPSHSVIEKGQTVTLRCDPISGHDNLYWYRRVMGKEIKFLLHFVKESKQDESGMPNNRFLAERTGGTYSTLKVQPAELEDSGVYFCASPFWGAPDEKLFFGSGTQLSVL.

CDR3 amino acids: CASSLGQGTTGSNQPQHF. The CDR3, as DNA: TGTGCCAGCAGCTTAGGACAGGGCACCACGGGCAGCAATCAGCCCCAGCATTTT. The rearrangement joins TRBV7-9 to TRBJ1-5; 7 bases map to TRBD1. V lost 1 base, J lost 1 base, and 10 bases stayed unmatched. Germline CDR1 SEHNR, CDR2 FQNEAQ (reference sequence). This CDR3 is 18 amino acids long.

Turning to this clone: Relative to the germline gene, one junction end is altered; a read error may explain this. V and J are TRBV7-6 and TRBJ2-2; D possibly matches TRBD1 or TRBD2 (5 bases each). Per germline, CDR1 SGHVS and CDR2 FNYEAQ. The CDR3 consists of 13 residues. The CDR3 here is CASSLTDTGELLF. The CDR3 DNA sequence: TGTGCCAGCAGCTTAACGGACACCGGGGAGCTGCTTTTT.

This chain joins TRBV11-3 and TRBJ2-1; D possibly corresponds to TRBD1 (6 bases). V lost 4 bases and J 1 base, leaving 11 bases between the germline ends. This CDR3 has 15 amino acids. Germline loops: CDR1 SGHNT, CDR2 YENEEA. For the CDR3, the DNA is TGTGCCAGCAGCTCCCCAGGGGCGTCCTACAATGAGCAGTTCTTC. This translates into CASSSPGASYNEQFF.

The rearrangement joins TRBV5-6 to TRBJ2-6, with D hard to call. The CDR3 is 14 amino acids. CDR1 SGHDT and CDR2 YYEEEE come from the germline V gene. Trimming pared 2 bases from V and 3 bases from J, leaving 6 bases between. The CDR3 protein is CASSFGSGANVLTF. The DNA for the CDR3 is TGTGCCAGCAGCTTTGGAAGTGGGGCCAACGTCCTGACTTTC. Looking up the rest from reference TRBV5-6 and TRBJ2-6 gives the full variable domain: DAGVTQSPTHLIKTRGQQVTLRCSPKSGHDTVSWYQQALGQGPQFIFQYYEEEERQRGNFPDRFSGHQFPNYSSELNVNALLLGDSALYLCASSFGSGANVLTFGAGSRLTVL.

The CDR3: CASSGAGYANTGELFF. The DNA for the CDR3 is TGTGCCAGCAGCGGAGCAGGGTATGCGAACACCGGGGAGCTGTTTTTT. The gene calls are TRBV9 and TRBJ2-2; tentative D call: TRBD1 (5 bases). The CDR3 runs 16 residues. Germline V CDR1 and CDR2: SGDLS, YYNGEE. Trimming took off 3 bases at V and 0 bases at J, with 12 bases between the two ends.

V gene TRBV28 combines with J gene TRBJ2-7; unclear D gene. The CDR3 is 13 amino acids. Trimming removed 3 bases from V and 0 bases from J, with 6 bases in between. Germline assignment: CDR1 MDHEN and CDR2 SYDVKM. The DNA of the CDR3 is TGTGCCAGCAGTTTCCAGAGCTCCTACGAGCAGTACTTC. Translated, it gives CASSFQSSYEQYF. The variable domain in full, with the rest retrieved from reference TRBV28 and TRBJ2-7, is DVKVTQSSRYLVKRTGEKVFLECVQDMDHENMFWYRQDPGLGLRLIYFSYDVKMKEKGDIPEGYSVSREKKERFSLILESASTNQTSMYLCASSFQSSYEQYFGPGTRLTVT.

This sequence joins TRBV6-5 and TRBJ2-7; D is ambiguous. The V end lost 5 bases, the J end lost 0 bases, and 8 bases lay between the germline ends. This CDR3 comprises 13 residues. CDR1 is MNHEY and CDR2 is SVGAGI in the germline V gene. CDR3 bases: TGTGCCAGCAGTCCCCTTAGCTCCTACGAGCAGTACTTC. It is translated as CASSPLSSYEQYF.

The CDR3 is CASSYTQGAPEAFF. CDR3 DNA sequence: TGTGCCAGCAGTTACACTCAGGGGGCCCCTGAAGCTTTCTTT. The chain employs TRBV6-5 and TRBJ1-1, with TRBD1 matching 8 bases. This CDR3 is built from 14 residues. The ends lost 2 bases at V and 6 bases at J; junction bases unmatched: 5. Germline CDR1 and CDR2: MNHEY and SVGAGI.